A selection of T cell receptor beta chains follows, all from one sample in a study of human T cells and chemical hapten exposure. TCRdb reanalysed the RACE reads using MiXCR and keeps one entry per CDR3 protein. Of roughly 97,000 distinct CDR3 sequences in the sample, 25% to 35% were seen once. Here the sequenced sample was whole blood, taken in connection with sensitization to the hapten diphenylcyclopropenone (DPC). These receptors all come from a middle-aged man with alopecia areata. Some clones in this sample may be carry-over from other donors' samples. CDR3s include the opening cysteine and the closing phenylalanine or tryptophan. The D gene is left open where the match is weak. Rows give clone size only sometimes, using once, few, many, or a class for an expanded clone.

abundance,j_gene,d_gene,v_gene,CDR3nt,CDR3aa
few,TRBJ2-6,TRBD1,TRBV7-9,TGTGCCAGCAGCTTAGGACAAGGACAGGGCAACGTCCTGACTTTC,CASSLGQGQGNVLTF
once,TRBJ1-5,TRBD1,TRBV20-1,TGCAGTGCGAGCCGGGACAGGCAATTTCAGCCCCAGCATTTT,CSASRDRQFQPQHF
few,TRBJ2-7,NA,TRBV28,TGTGCCAGCAGCCTCGGCTTCCCCGAGCAGTACTTC,CASSLGFPEQYF
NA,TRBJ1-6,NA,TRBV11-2,TGTGCCAGCGGCCCGCAGGATTTTTCACCCCTCCACTTT,CASGPQDFSPLHF
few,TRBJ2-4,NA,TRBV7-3,TGTGCCAGCAGCGAGGACCGACAAAACATTCAGTACTTC,CASSEDRQNIQYF
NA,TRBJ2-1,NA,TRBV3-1,TGTGCCAGCAGCCAAGAACGAGGGGAGCAGTTCTTC,CASSQERGEQFF
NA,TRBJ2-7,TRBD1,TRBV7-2,TGTGCCAGCAGCTTGGACAGGGGGATCTACGAGCAGTACTTC,CASSLDRGIYEQYF
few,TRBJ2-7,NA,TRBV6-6,TGTGCCAGCAGTTTTGGTACGGGCTACGAGCAGTACTTC,CASSFGTGYEQYF
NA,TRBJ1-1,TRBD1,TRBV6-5,TGTGCCAGCAGAGTTACCGGGACAGGTGACACTGAAGCTTTCTTT,CASRVTGTGDTEAFF
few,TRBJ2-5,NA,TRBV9,TGTGCCAGCAGCGTAAGTGGAGGGATCGGTGCCCAGTACTTC,CASSVSGGIGAQYF
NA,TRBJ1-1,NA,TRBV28,TGTGCCAGCAAGGTGGCGAGTGAAGCTTTCTTT,CASKVASEAFF
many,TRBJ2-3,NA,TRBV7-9,TGTGCCAGCAGCCGTGAGGTCTATACGCAGTATTTT,CASSREVYTQYF
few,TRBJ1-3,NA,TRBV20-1,TGCAGTGCTAGAGATCCTCTCTCTGGAAACACCATATATTTT,CSARDPLSGNTIYF
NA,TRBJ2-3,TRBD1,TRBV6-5,TGTGCCACTAGGACAGGAGCCTCCACAGATACGCAGTATTTT,CATRTGASTDTQYF
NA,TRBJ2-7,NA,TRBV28,TGTGCCAGCAGTTTAATGGGGGCCCGCTACGAGCAGTACTTC,CASSLMGARYEQYF
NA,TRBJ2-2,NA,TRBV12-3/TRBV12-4,TGTGCCAGCAGGACAGGGAACACCGGGGAGCTGTTTTTT,CASRTGNTGELFF
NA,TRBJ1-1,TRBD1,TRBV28,TGTGCCAGCGCTTTCAGGGGGGACGATACTGAAGCTTTCTTT,CASAFRGDDTEAFF
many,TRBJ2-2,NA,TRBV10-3,TGTGCCATCAGAAGTAGCGGAAACACCGGGGAGCTGTTTTTT,CAIRSSGNTGELFF
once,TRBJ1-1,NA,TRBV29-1,TGCAGCGTTGGGGACACCCTGGGTACTGAAGCTTTCTTT,CSVGDTLGTEAFF
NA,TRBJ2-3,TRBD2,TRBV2,TGTGCCAGCAGTGAATTAACTAGCGGGAGGGATACGCAGTATTTT,CASSELTSGRDTQYF
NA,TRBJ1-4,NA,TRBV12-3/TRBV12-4,TGTGCCAGCAGTCTAAGGCAGGGGAGCGAAAAACTGTTTTTT,CASSLRQGSEKLFF
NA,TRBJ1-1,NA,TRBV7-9,TGTGCCAGCAGCTTAGAGGGCACCAACACTGAAGCTTTCTTT,CASSLEGTNTEAFF
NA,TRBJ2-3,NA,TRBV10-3,TGTGCCATCAGTGATTCCGGGGGCACAGATACGCAGTATTTT,CAISDSGGTDTQYF